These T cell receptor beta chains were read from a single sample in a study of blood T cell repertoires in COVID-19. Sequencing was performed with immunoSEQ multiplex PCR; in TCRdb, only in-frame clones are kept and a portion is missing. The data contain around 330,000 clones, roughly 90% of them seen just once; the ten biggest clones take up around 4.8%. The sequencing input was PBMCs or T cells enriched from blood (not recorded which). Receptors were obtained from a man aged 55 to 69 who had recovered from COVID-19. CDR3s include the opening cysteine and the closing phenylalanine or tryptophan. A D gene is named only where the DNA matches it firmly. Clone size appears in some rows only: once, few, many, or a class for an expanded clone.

TGCGCCAGCAGTCCACGGGACAGTTCCTACGAGCAGTACTTC	CASSPRDSSYEQYF	TRBD1	TRBJ2-7	TRBV4-1	.
TGTGCCAGCAGTTTACTAGCGGGAGGGGGCACCGGGGAGCTGTTTTTT	CASSLLAGGGTGELFF	TRBD2	TRBJ2-2	TRBV6-5	.
TGTGCCAGCAGCCTCCTATCCAGGGACTCAGATACGCAGTATTTT	CASSLLSRDSDTQYF	.	TRBJ2-3	TRBV4-2	once
TGTGCCACCGAGGACAGGGACACTGAAGCTTTCTTT	CATEDRDTEAFF	TRBD1	TRBJ1-1	TRBV24-1	.
TGTGCCACCAGTGAGATAGCGGGGCCCTTCACGGAGACCCAGTACTTC	CATSEIAGPFTETQYF	TRBD2	TRBJ2-5	TRBV24-1	.
TGTGCCAGCAGCCAACTTTCTAATGAAGCTTTCTTT	CASSQLSNEAFF	.	TRBJ1-1	TRBV3-1/TRBV3-2	.
TGTGCCAGCAGTGTAGACGGGACTAGCGGATACGAGCAGTACTTC	CASSVDGTSGYEQYF	TRBD2	TRBJ2-7	TRBV2	.
TGTGCCAGCGGGGGGGTACTAGCGGACACCGGGGAGCTGTTTTTT	CASGGVLADTGELFF	TRBD2	TRBJ2-2	TRBV9	.
TGTGCCAGCAGCTTAGGACTAGCGGGAGGTGCTGAGCAGTTCTTC	CASSLGLAGGAEQFF	TRBD2	TRBJ2-1	TRBV7-9	.
TGTGCCAGCAGCTTAGACGGGCGGGGGGCCCACCCCTACAATGAGCAGTTCTTC	CASSLDGRGAHPYNEQFF	TRBD2	TRBJ2-1	TRBV11-3	.
TGTGCCAGAAGCTTGTACGGGATACAGCCCCAGCATTTT	CARSLYGIQPQHF	.	TRBJ1-5	TRBV5-3	.
TGTGCCAGCAACAAGGAGATGATGAACACTGAAGCTTTCTTT	CASNKEMMNTEAFF	.	TRBJ1-1	TRBV5-5	.
TGTGCCAGCAGCCCCGCTCTTGACAGGGAATACTCCGGGGAGCTGTTTTTT	CASSPALDREYSGELFF	TRBD1	TRBJ2-2	TRBV5-4	.
TGTGCCAGTAGTATAGATTCACGGTCCCTGCGGAGCACAGATACGCAGTATTTT	CASSIDSRSLRSTDTQYF	.	TRBJ2-3	TRBV19	once
TGCGCCAGCAGAACAGGGAGCACCGGGGAGCTGTTTTTT	CASRTGSTGELFF	.	TRBJ2-2	TRBV5-1	.
TGTGCCATCAGAGGACTAGCGGGAGGGCCTCTCGAGCAGTACTTC	CAIRGLAGGPLEQYF	TRBD2	TRBJ2-7	TRBV10-3	.
TGCAGCGCCAGCTACAGGCAGACGAACACCGGGGAGCTGTTTTTT	CSASYRQTNTGELFF	.	TRBJ2-2	TRBV29-1	.
TGTGCCAGCAGTCTGGGACAAATCACCACCGGGGAGCTGTTTTTT	CASSLGQITTGELFF	.	TRBJ2-2	TRBV28	.
TGTGCCAGCTCACCTGGGACAGGGGGGAATCAGCCCCAGCATTTT	CASSPGTGGNQPQHF	TRBD1	TRBJ1-5	TRBV18	.
TGTGCCAGCAGCGTAGGTCCAAACACCGGGGAGCTGTTTTTT	CASSVGPNTGELFF	.	TRBJ2-2	TRBV9	.
TGTGCCAGCAACCCTCGAAGGGGGCACCCCTACGAGCAGTACTTC	CASNPRRGHPYEQYF	TRBD1	TRBJ2-7	TRBV5-6	.
TGTGCCAGCAGTTCACGGACACTACCGGCGGAAAAACTGTTTTTT	CASSSRTLPAEKLFF	.	TRBJ1-4	TRBV27	.
TGTGCCAGCAGCTTGGGCCCGACAGGGGCCCGCACTGAAGCTTTCTTT	CASSLGPTGARTEAFF	TRBD1	TRBJ1-1	TRBV5-8	.
TGTGCCAGCAGCTTCGGGACAGGGTTGAACACTGAAGCTTTCTTT	CASSFGTGLNTEAFF	TRBD1	TRBJ1-1	TRBV5-4	.
TGTGCCAGCAGCTCCCAGAACACCGGGGAGCTGTTTTTT	CASSSQNTGELFF	.	TRBJ2-2	TRBV5-5	.
TGTGCCAGCAGCCTGGACAGTACCTACGAGCAGTACTTC	CASSLDSTYEQYF	.	TRBJ2-7	TRBV28	.
TGTGCCAGCAGCCCGCTCGGCATAGCGGTTGAAAAACTGTTTTTT	CASSPLGIAVEKLFF	.	TRBJ1-4	TRBV7-9	.
TGCGCCAGCAGCTCCGACAGGGGGCGGAGTGAAGCTTTCTTT	CASSSDRGRSEAFF	TRBD1	TRBJ1-1	TRBV5-1	.
TGCAGCGTTGGGAGGGGCTATCGGTCCGAGCAGTACTTC	CSVGRGYRSEQYF	.	TRBJ2-7	TRBV29-1	.
TGTGCCAGTAGTATGGCCGGGACAGGGACCTACGAGCAGTACTTC	CASSMAGTGTYEQYF	TRBD1	TRBJ2-7	TRBV19	.
TGTGCCAGCAGAATGGACAGGGGGCGGGCATGGAATGAAAAACTGTTTTTT	CASRMDRGRAWNEKLFF	TRBD1	TRBJ1-4	TRBV28	.
TGTGCCAGCAGCCAAGAACCAGGGGGGTATGGCTACACCTTC	CASSQEPGGYGYTF	TRBD1	TRBJ1-2	TRBV3-1/TRBV3-2	.
TGTGCCAGCTCACCGCCGGGACAGGCATATAATTCACCCCTCCACTTT	CASSPPGQAYNSPLHF	TRBD1	TRBJ1-6	TRBV18	.
TGCGCCACCAAGACAGGGGAGGCTAACTATGGCTACACCTTC	CATKTGEANYGYTF	TRBD1	TRBJ1-2	TRBV5-1	.
TGTGCCAGCAGTCCTAGCGGGAGCTTCTCCTACGAGCAGTACTTC	CASSPSGSFSYEQYF	TRBD2	TRBJ2-7	TRBV6-5	.
TGCGCCAGCAGCTTGGCTCTGGGGGCGACAGGAAACACCATATATTTT	CASSLALGATGNTIYF	.	TRBJ1-3	TRBV5-1	.
TGTGCCAGCAGTCTGTATAATTCACCCCTCCACTTT	CASSLYNSPLHF	.	TRBJ1-6	TRBV28	.
TGCGCCAGCAGCTTTAGCGGGAACACCGGGGAGCTGTTTTTT	CASSFSGNTGELFF	.	TRBJ2-2	TRBV5-1	once
TGCAGCGCTGTGACCGGGACAGGCGACGGCGAGCAGTACTTC	CSAVTGTGDGEQYF	TRBD1	TRBJ2-7	TRBV29-1	.
TGTGCCAGCAGGGGACAGGGCATGAACACTGAAGCTTTCTTT	CASRGQGMNTEAFF	TRBD1	TRBJ1-1	TRBV28	.
TGTGCCAGCAGCTTATCAAGCTACCAAGAGACCCAGTACTTC	CASSLSSYQETQYF	.	TRBJ2-5	TRBV7-2	once
TGTGCCATCAGACCGGGACAGGGTTACAATGAGCAGTTCTTC	CAIRPGQGYNEQFF	TRBD1	TRBJ2-1	TRBV10-3	few
TGTGCCAGCACCGATGGACTGATGAATTCACCCCTCCACTTT	CASTDGLMNSPLHF	.	TRBJ1-6	TRBV7-9	.
TGCAGCGTTGCCCCGGACAGGGCGGGCAAAAACATTCAGTACTTC	CSVAPDRAGKNIQYF	TRBD1	TRBJ2-4	TRBV29-1	.